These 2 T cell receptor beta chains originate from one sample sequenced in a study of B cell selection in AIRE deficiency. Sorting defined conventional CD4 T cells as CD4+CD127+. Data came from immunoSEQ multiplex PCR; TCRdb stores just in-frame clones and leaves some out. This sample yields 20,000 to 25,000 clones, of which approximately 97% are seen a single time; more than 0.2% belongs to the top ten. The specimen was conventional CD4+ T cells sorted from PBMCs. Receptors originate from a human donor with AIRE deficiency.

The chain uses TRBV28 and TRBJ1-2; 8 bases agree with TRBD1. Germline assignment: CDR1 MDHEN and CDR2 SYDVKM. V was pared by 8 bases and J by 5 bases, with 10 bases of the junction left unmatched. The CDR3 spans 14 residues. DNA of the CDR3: TGTGCCAGCTGGTTCAGGACAGGGCCTTATGGCTACACCTTC. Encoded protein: CASWFRTGPYGYTF.

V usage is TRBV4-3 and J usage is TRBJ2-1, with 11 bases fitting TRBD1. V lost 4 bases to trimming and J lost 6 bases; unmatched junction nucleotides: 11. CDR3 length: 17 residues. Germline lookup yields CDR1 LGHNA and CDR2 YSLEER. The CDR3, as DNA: TGCGCCAGCAGCCGGGGAGGGTGGGGACAGGGGGTCAATGAGCAGTTCTTC. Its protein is CASSRGGWGQGVNEQFF.